This record concerns one T cell receptor (beta chain) sequence. Its recognized antigen is unknown. No much larger clone is present one base from it, and per-base qualities are unavailable. Expansion of CD8+CD57+ cells had been shown by flow cytometry in the patients chosen for sequencing. Every patient had a diagnosis of severe acquired aplastic anemia based on International Study of Aplastic Anemia and Agranulocytosis and Camitta criteria. Patients had received no therapy at the time of blood sampling. In this study, sorted CD4+ and CD8+ T cells from the blood of healthy subjects and of severe aplastic anemia patients had their TCR repertoires deep-sequenced. In the USA, patient enrollment took place under clinicaltrials.gov protocols 00001620, 01623167, 00001397, 00071045, 00081523 and 00961064. Ficoll-Paque density gradient centrifugation was used to isolate peripheral blood mononuclear cells. Before DNA extraction, CD4+ and CD8+ T cells were sorted by FACS or by magnetic beads.

This entry is derived from a study of CD8+CD57+ T cells in acquired aplastic anemia (dated by TCRdb to 2017 to 2018). Context from the whole study: On average, sorted CD4+ and CD8+ cells yielded about 3 ug of extracted DNA, with a range of about 0.17 to 27.4 ug. A CD8+CD57+ expansion meant a frequency higher than the mean frequency seen in healthy subjects.

Genomic DNA was used as template for profiling of TCR beta VDJ combinations and CDR3 sequences. An Illumina HiSeq 2000 was the platform used for TCR repertoire sequencing. The paper's data handling went like this. TRBV/TRBJ rearrangement plots, CDR3 size and DJ length profiles, and Simpson's diversity index were used to evaluate the repertoires. Whichever DNA sequence was most abundant in the deep sequencing data was defined as the immunodominant clone. CDR3 amino acid sequences were screened for sharing across subjects and compared with published repertoires and the VDJdb database. TCRdb passed the public sequencing reads through fastp at Q25 and MiXCR, retaining productive beta sequences. Each CDR3 protein appears once, grouped with its most common genes and DNA. It is TCRdb's table, rather than the study itself, that gives the V and J calls and clone size. Counted in this sample were about 160,000 distinct CDR3 sequences; less than 50% of them appeared once. Together, the top ten hold over 25% of the sample.

Reading from cysteine to phenylalanine, the CDR3 counts 13 amino acids. This entry keeps only the CDR3 DNA: 39 bases, framed from base 1. The CDR1 and CDR2 encoded by the germline V gene are SGHTA and FQGNSA. V gives up 5 bases and J gives up 4 bases, and the segment between their germline ends measures 11 bases. Overall study outcomes, separate from this receptor: Patients and healthy controls showed no significant difference in CD8+ Simpson's diversity (P=0.060). Twenty-nine CD8+ CDR3 sequences were found to be shared between patients and controls, but these sequences appeared to be highly expressed in patients and within the immunodominant clones of the patients.

The receptor's source is a human donor with aplastic anemia. Here the chain combines TRBV7-2 and TRBJ2-5, with a tentative D gene TRBD2 over 5 matching bases. Specimen: sorted CD4+, CD8+, or CD8+CD57+ T cells (not recorded which) from PBMCs. The CDR3 region has the sequence CASSTWRRETQYF. The DNA sequence is TGTGCCAGCAGCACGTGGAGGAGAGAGACCCAGTACTTC.